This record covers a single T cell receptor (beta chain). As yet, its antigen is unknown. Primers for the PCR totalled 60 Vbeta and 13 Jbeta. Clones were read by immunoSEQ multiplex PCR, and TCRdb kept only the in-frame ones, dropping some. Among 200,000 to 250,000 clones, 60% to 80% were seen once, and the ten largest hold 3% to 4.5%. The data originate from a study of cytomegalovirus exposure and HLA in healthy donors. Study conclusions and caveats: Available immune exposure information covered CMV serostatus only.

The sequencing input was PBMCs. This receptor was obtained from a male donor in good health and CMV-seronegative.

As DNA, the CDR3 is TGTGCCAGCAGCCCCCGGACAGGGAGGGGCGGGGAGCTGTTTTTT. Encoded protein: CASSPRTGRGGELFF. The chain uses TRBV5-4 and TRBJ2-2; perhaps TRBD1 as D (8 bases). The CDR3 runs 15 residues. The V end was cut by 4 bases, the J end by 7 bases, with 17 bases between. Germline CDR1 reads SGHNT; CDR2 reads YYREEE (reference sequence).